A selection of T cell receptor beta chains follows, all from one sample in a study of shared clonotypes between healthy human individuals. Sequenced by immunoSEQ multiplex PCR; TCRdb stores in-frame clones only, minus some. This sample has approximately 2,200,000 clones; 93% occur once, and the top ten carry more than 1.5%. What was sequenced was naive CD8+ T cells from PBMCs. Receptor source: a man aged 18 to 29 in good health. Some clones in this sample may be carry-over from other donors' samples. CDR3s include the opening cysteine and the closing phenylalanine or tryptophan. Each record gives: clone size, D gene, J gene, V gene, CDR3 DNA, CDR3 protein. A D gene is named only where the DNA matches it firmly. Some rows have no size entry. The others give once, few or many, or a class for an expanded clone.

>NA|NA|TRBJ1-1|TRBV5-6
TGTGCCAGCAACCTAAGGGATGCGATGAACACTGAAGCTTTCTTT
CASNLRDAMNTEAFF
>NA|TRBD1|TRBJ1-1|TRBV27
TGTGCCAGCAGTGCCCGACAGGGGGGGACTGAAGCTTTCTTT
CASSARQGGTEAFF
>NA|NA|TRBJ1-1|TRBV28
TGTGCCAGCAGTTTAATTCGGGAGCTGAACACTGAAGCTTTCTTT
CASSLIRELNTEAFF
>NA|NA|TRBJ1-1|TRBV13
TGTGCCAGCAGCTTAGGAACAGGCACTGAAGCTTTCTTT
CASSLGTGTEAFF
>NA|TRBD2|TRBJ2-2|TRBV7-3
TGTGCCAGCAGCTTAACGATGGGACTAGCGGGAAAGAACACCGGGGAGCTGTTTTTT
CASSLTMGLAGKNTGELFF
>NA|NA|TRBJ1-4|TRBV10-3
TGTGCCATCAGTGACACGGGGGGAGCTAATGAAAAACTGTTTTTT
CAISDTGGANEKLFF
>NA|NA|TRBJ1-1|TRBV27
TGTGCCAGCAGTTTATCGTTGGGGAACACTGAAGCTTTCTTT
CASSLSLGNTEAFF
>NA|TRBD1|TRBJ2-2|TRBV7-9
TGTGCCAGCAGCTCAGGCGGACAGGGATTGAACACCGGGGAGCTGTTTTTT
CASSSGGQGLNTGELFF
>NA|TRBD1|TRBJ1-2|TRBV7-9
TGTGCCAGCAGCTTCGGACAGGGAACAGAAGGCTACACCTTC
CASSFGQGTEGYTF
>NA|NA|TRBJ1-1|TRBV4-2
TGTGCCAGCAGCCAAGAAAGGTTAGGGAACACTGAAGCTTTCTTT
CASSQERLGNTEAFF
>NA|NA|TRBJ2-1|TRBV5-6
TGTGCCAGCAGCTTGTATCAGGGGTCCAATGAGCAGTTCTTC
CASSLYQGSNEQFF
>NA|TRBD2|TRBJ2-3|TRBV28
TGTGCCAGCAGTTTCCCGACTAGCGGGGGGAACACAGATACGCAGTATTTT
CASSFPTSGGNTDTQYF
>NA|NA|TRBJ2-7|TRBV4-2
TGTGCCAGCAGTCCCGGGTGGGACGAGCAGTACTTC
CASSPGWDEQYF
>few|TRBD1|TRBJ1-1|TRBV13
TGTGCCAGCAGCGGCGGGACAGGGGTGAACACTGAAGCTTTCTTT
CASSGGTGVNTEAFF
>NA|TRBD1|TRBJ2-7|TRBV28
TGTGCCAGCAGTCTCACCGGGACAGTACCCTACGAGCAGTACTTC
CASSLTGTVPYEQYF
>NA|NA|TRBJ2-1|TRBV28
TGTGCCAGCAGTTCCTGGACCAATGGACCACCCAATGAGCAGTTCTTC
CASSSWTNGPPNEQFF
>NA|NA|TRBJ2-5|TRBV15
TGTGCCACCAGCTATGACAGGTATCAAGAGACCCAGTACTTC
CATSYDRYQETQYF
>NA|TRBD1|TRBJ1-3|TRBV28
TGTGCCAGCAGTTTGAACAGGGGCTCTCTGGGAAACACCATATATTTT
CASSLNRGSLGNTIYF
>once|TRBD1|TRBJ1-1|TRBV7-9
TGTGCCACCAGGGACAGGCCCACTGAAGCTTTCTTT
CATRDRPTEAFF
>NA|TRBD1|TRBJ1-2|TRBV29-1
TGCAGCGTTGGAGGCGGGACAGGGGGCCACTATGGCTACACCTTC
CSVGGGTGGHYGYTF
>NA|NA|TRBJ2-7|TRBV19
TGTGCCAGTAGTCCCAGGGTCTTTAGCTCCTACGAGCAGTACTTC
CASSPRVFSSYEQYF
>NA|NA|TRBJ1-1|TRBV7-9
TGTGCCAGCAGCTTAGGAAAGGAAGCTTTCTTT
CASSLGKEAFF
>NA|NA|TRBJ2-7|TRBV15
TGTGCCACCAGCAGCTCCGCCATGCGAGGGGGCGAGCAGTACTTC
CATSSSAMRGGEQYF
>NA|NA|TRBJ2-2|TRBV5-1
TGCGCCAGCAGCTGGAGCAGGACACTGAACACCGGGGAGCTGTTTTTT
CASSWSRTLNTGELFF
>NA|NA|TRBJ2-5|TRBV9
TGTGCCAGCAGCGTTACTACAGGGCTACAAGAGACCCAGTACTTC
CASSVTTGLQETQYF
>NA|NA|TRBJ2-5|TRBV2
TGTGCCAGCCTCAACTTCGGCGGCCTCCTACAAGAGACCCAGTACTTC
CASLNFGGLLQETQYF
>NA|TRBD2|TRBJ2-1|TRBV7-7
TGTGCCAGCAGCTTATCCGTAGCGGGAGCCCGGAATGAGCAGTTCTTC
CASSLSVAGARNEQFF
>few|NA|TRBJ2-2|TRBV15
TGTGCCACCAGCAGAGATGGGTACGACCGGAACACCGGGGAGCTGTTTTTT
CATSRDGYDRNTGELFF
>once|TRBD2|TRBJ2-3|TRBV5-1
TGCGCCAGCAGCTTGGAAGGGACTAGCCTTTCCCGTACAGATACGCAGTATTTT
CASSLEGTSLSRTDTQYF
>once|TRBD1|TRBJ2-7|TRBV6-5
TGTGCCAGCAGTTACAGCACAGGGGAAAAGGGCTACGAGCAGTACTTC
CASSYSTGEKGYEQYF
>NA|TRBD2|TRBJ2-4|TRBV27
TGTGCCAGCAGAAAGCCACTAGCGCAAGTGGAAGGATACATTCAGTACTTC
CASRKPLAQVEGYIQYF
>few|NA|TRBJ1-1|TRBV14
TGTGCCAGCAGCCCGGGACTAAACACTGAAGCTTTCTTT
CASSPGLNTEAFF
>NA|TRBD2|TRBJ2-7|TRBV9
TGTGCCAGCAGCGTAGGGGCTAGCGGGAATAAAGTGCAGTACTTC
CASSVGASGNKVQYF
>NA|TRBD2|TRBJ2-7|TRBV7-2
TGTGCCAGCAGACCTAGCGGGAGGGCCTACGAGCAGTACTTC
CASRPSGRAYEQYF
>NA|NA|TRBJ2-3|TRBV7-9
TGTGCCAGCAGCTTCGGCCTTTCAAGCTCGTATTTT
CASSFGLSSSYF
>NA|NA|TRBJ2-1|TRBV4-1
TGCGCCAGCAGCCAGGGCAGAACGGGATACAATGAGCAGTTCTTC
CASSQGRTGYNEQFF
>NA|NA|TRBJ1-1|TRBV6-1
TGTGCCAGCAGTGAGGGACAATGGGACACTGAAGCTTTCTTT
CASSEGQWDTEAFF
>NA|TRBD2|TRBJ2-2|TRBV27
TGTGCCAGCACCCCGTTAGGGACTAGCGGGCCCGGGGAGCTGTTTTTT
CASTPLGTSGPGELFF
>NA|NA|TRBJ1-2|TRBV13
TGTGCCAGCAGCCCCCGAGGACGGTACTATGGCTACACCTTC
CASSPRGRYYGYTF
>NA|NA|TRBJ1-4|TRBV7-2
TGTGCCAGCAGCTCCCGGGACATGGCGGAAAAACTGTTTTTT
CASSSRDMAEKLFF
>NA|NA|TRBJ2-7|TRBV19
TGTGCCAGTAGCCCCTTTGGAGCCAGGAGCTCCTACGAGCAGTACTTC
CASSPFGARSSYEQYF
>NA|NA|TRBJ2-1|TRBV19
TGTGCCAGTAGTATCGGGGGGCCCCCCAATGAGCAGTTCTTC
CASSIGGPPNEQFF
>NA|NA|TRBJ2-1|TRBV18
TGTGCCAGCTCACCGGCCAGGGGCAATGAGCAGTTCTTC
CASSPARGNEQFF
>NA|NA|TRBJ1-1|TRBV7-8
TGTGCCAGCAGCTTAGTCTCAGGGAGCACTGAAGCTTTCTTT
CASSLVSGSTEAFF
>once|NA|TRBJ2-7|TRBV5-6
TGTGCCAGCAGCTACCAGGGTCGCGAGCAGTACTTC
CASSYQGREQYF
>NA|TRBD1|TRBJ2-7|TRBV28
TGTGCCAGCAGCTTTGAGACAGGGACAACGGACGAGCAGTACTTC
CASSFETGTTDEQYF
>NA|NA|TRBJ1-1|TRBV9
TGTGCCAGCAGCGTAGAGGGGTTGGGGACTGAAGCTTTCTTT
CASSVEGLGTEAFF
>NA|NA|TRBJ2-1|TRBV19
TGTGCCAGTAGTATTATGGCAGGATCCTACAATGAGCAGTTCTTC
CASSIMAGSYNEQFF
>NA|NA|TRBJ2-3|TRBV5-1
TGCGCCAGCAGCTTGGCCGAAGCTAGCACAGATACGCAGTATTTT
CASSLAEASTDTQYF
>NA|NA|TRBJ1-1|TRBV4-1
TGCGCCAGCAGCCCTGGGGAGATGGCTTTCTTT
CASSPGEMAFF
>NA|NA|TRBJ1-4|TRBV14
TGTGCCAGCAGCCGGCAAGGCGGGGGGGAAAAACTGTTTTTT
CASSRQGGGEKLFF
>NA|NA|TRBJ1-2|TRBV28
TGTGCCAGCAGTTCGGTCAGCAACTATGGCTACACCTTC
CASSSVSNYGYTF
>NA|NA|TRBJ2-2|TRBV9
TGTGCCAGCAGCGTAGAAGGGTGGGAGGTGTCGGAGAACACCGGGGAGCTGTTTTTT
CASSVEGWEVSENTGELFF
>NA|NA|TRBJ2-7|TRBV28
TGTGCCAGCAGACCGGGTTTCTCCTACGAGCAGTACTTC
CASRPGFSYEQYF
>NA|NA|TRBJ2-5|TRBV27
TGTGCCAGCAGACCTGTTGGGGCCCAAGAGACCCAGTACTTC
CASRPVGAQETQYF
>NA|NA|TRBJ2-2|TRBV2
TGTGCCAGCAGTGATCAGGCGGGGGAGCTGTTTTTT
CASSDQAGELFF
>NA|TRBD1|TRBJ1-1|TRBV4-2
TGTGCCAGCAGCCGGGACAGGGGACGGGACACTGAAGCTTTCTTT
CASSRDRGRDTEAFF